This T cell receptor (beta chain) was profiled in a study of glioma-infiltrating T cells after dendritic cell vaccination. This clone has just one count. V shed 5 bases and J shed 2 bases, with 15 bases lying between them. Germline values: CDR1 KGHSH, CDR2 LQKENI. The CDR3 is made up of 15 amino acids. TCRdb keeps only in-frame clones here, not all; method: immunoSEQ multiplex PCR. This table has about 76,000 clones, about nine tenths appearing once. Time point reported: after dendritic cell vaccination, including at tumor progression/relapse. This TCR was sampled from a human donor with glioblastoma. V usage is TRBV18 and J usage is TRBJ1-2; possible D gene TRBD1, 6 bases. The sample in question was blood, obtained after dendritic cell vaccination. This CDR3 reads CASSNYGTKNYGYTF. The CDR3 DNA reads as TGTGCCAGCTCAAACTACGGGACAAAAAACTATGGCTACACCTTC.